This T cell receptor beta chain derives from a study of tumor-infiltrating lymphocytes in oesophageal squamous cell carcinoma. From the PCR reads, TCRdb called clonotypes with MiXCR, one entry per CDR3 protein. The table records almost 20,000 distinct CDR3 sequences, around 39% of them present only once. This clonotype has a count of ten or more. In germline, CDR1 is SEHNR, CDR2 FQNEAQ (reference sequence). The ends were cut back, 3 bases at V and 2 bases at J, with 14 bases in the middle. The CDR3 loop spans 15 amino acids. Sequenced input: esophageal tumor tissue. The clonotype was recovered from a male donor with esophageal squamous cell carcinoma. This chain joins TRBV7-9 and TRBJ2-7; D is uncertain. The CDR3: CASSLNQLEPYEQYF. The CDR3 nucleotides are TGTGCCAGCAGCTTGAATCAATTGGAACCCTACGAGCAGTACTTC.